The 27 T cell receptor beta chains in this list originate from one sample, sequenced in a study of Ad26.COV2.S vaccination and SARS-CoV-2 variants. TCRdb's copy holds only in-frame clones and misses some; the assay was immunoSEQ multiplex PCR. The sample lists fewer than 50,000 clones; approximately 80% were seen once. The sequencing used peripheral blood, collected after recovery from COVID-19. The receptors here all came from a human donor who had recovered from COVID-19.

This rearrangement joins TRBV29-1 to TRBJ1-1; a weak D match, TRBD1 (6 bases). Germline CDR1 SQVTM, CDR2 ANQGSEA. Trimming left V 2 bases short and J 1 base short, with 8 bases between. The CDR3 sequence is 13 residues long. CDR3 residues: CSVEQGTNTEAFF. The CDR3 DNA sequence: TGCAGCGTTGAACAGGGGACGAACACTGAAGCTTTCTTT.

The V gene is TRBV14, the J gene TRBJ2-2; D is undetermined. Germline V gene lookup returns CDR1 SGHDN and CDR2 FVKESK. The length of the CDR3 is 14 residues. With 1 base removed from V and 1 base from J, the gap between germline ends came to 4 bases. CDR3: CASSQARNTGELFF. The CDR3 DNA reads as TGTGCCAGCAGCCAAGCGAGGAACACCGGGGAGCTGTTTTTT.

The chain has TRBV27 and TRBJ2-7; 8 bases map to TRBD2. This CDR3 region has 14 residues. V gave up 8 bases and J gave up 0 bases; unmatched junction bases: 6. Germline-derived CDR1 and CDR2 are MNHEY and SMNVEV (reference sequence). The chain's CDR3 is CASGPGGSSYEQYV. The CDR3 DNA follows: TGTGCCAGCGGGCCGGGGGGGAGCTCCTACGAGCAGTACGTC.

This sequence joins TRBV11-2 and TRBJ2-7, with 7 nucleotides matching TRBD1. Germline lookup yields CDR1 SGHAT and CDR2 FQNNGV. Trimming removed 5 bases from V and 3 bases from J; junction bases left unmatched: 10. CDR3 length: 15 amino acids. The CDR3 sequence: CASSLLRDSFYEQYF. CDR3 in DNA: TGTGCCAGCAGCCTCCTCCGGGACAGTTTCTACGAGCAGTACTTC.

This chain links TRBV3-1 (or the pseudogene TRBV3-2) with TRBJ1-6, with unresolved D. This CDR3 spans 13 amino acids. V was pared by 1 base and J by 9 bases, with 7 bases between. The V gene's germline CDR1 is LGHDT and CDR2 YNNKEL (reference sequence). The CDR3 nucleotides read TGTGCCAGCAGCCAAGGTCTGTTTTCACCCCTCCACTTT. It encodes CASSQGLFSPLHF.

This chain connects TRBV14 to TRBJ1-1; TRBD1 might be the D (5 bases). With 6 bases removed from V and 11 bases from J, the gap between germline ends came to 22 bases. The CDR3 totals 14 residues. The germline V gene has CDR1 SGHDN and CDR2 FVKESK. The CDR3 here is CASSPTRDPRHAFF. The CDR3 DNA reads as TGTGCCAGCAGTCCCACCCGGGACCCCCGGCACGCTTTCTTT. Drawing the rest from reference TRBV14 and TRBJ1-1, the complete variable domain is EAGVTQFPSHSVIEKGQTVTLRCDPISGHDNLYWYRRVMGKEIKFLLHFVKESKQDESGMPNNRFLAERTGGTYSTLKVQPAELEDSGVYFCASSPTRDPRHAFFGQGTRLTVV.

J is TRBJ1-4 and V is TRBV19; D unresolved. The V gene's germline CDR1 is LNHDA and CDR2 SQIVND (reference sequence). The CDR3 runs to 13 residues. The germline V and J ends were trimmed by 4 bases and 10 bases, with 13 bases remaining between them. DNA of the CDR3: TGTGCCAGTAGTACCGTGAATGGTGGAAAACTGTTTTTT. The encoded protein is CASSTVNGGKLFF.

The chain couples TRBV6-1 to TRBJ2-1; D gene unclear. V dropped 1 base and J dropped 7 bases, with 11 bases sitting between them. The CDR3 length is 14 residues. Per the germline V gene, CDR1 is MNHNS and CDR2 is SASEGT. The CDR3 sequence is CASSEVRTANEQFF. CDR3 nucleotides: TGTGCCAGCAGTGAAGTGCGAACAGCAAATGAGCAGTTCTTC.

The chain joins TRBV3-1 (or the pseudogene TRBV3-2) to TRBJ1-1; 7 nucleotides agree with TRBD1. CDR1 and CDR2 from the germline V gene are LGHDT and YNNKEL (reference sequence). Losses at the gene ends were 0 bases for V and 8 bases for J; bases not matched to a gene: 3. The CDR3 extends over 13 amino acids. The DNA of the CDR3 is TGTGCCAGCAGCCAAGATCTGGACAGGGAAGCTTTCTTT. It specifies CASSQDLDREAFF.

The chain uses TRBV24-1 and TRBJ2-7; tentative D call: TRBD1 (6 bases). Trimming shortened V by 5 bases and J by 5 bases, and 12 bases separated the two germline ends. The CDR3 is 13 residues long. Germline CDR1 is KGHDR and CDR2 is SFDVKD. DNA of the CDR3: TGTGCCACCAGTGCCCTGGACAGTAACGAGCAGTACTTC. Translating it yields CATSALDSNEQYF.

V and J are TRBV5-1 and TRBJ2-5; possibly TRBD1 for D (5 bases). Germline-derived CDR1 and CDR2 are SGHRS and YFSETQ. The CDR3 is 15 amino acids. V was pared by 0 bases and J by 3 bases, with 12 bases between. In DNA form, the CDR3 reads TGCGCCAGCAGCTTGGTAGGGGTCGCAAAAGAGACCCAGTACTTC. Its translation is CASSLVGVAKETQYF.

The chain employs TRBV11-2 and TRBJ1-1; D gene unclear. V lost 8 bases and J lost 0, with 10 bases in between. This CDR3 has 13 amino acids. CDR1 is SGHAT, CDR2 FQNNGV, per germline. The CDR3 nucleotides are TGTGCCAGCTCAGTGGGAATGAACACTGAAGCTTTCTTT. Translation gives CASSVGMNTEAFF.

V and J are TRBV20-1 and TRBJ1-5; D is ambiguous. The germline CDR1 and CDR2 sequences are DFQATT and SNEGSKA (reference sequence). Trimming took 3 bases from V and 3 from J, leaving 21 bases between them. CDR3 length: 17 amino acids. CDR3 nucleotides: TGCAGTGCTAGTCGATCACCCGCTGGAACTTTCAATCAGCCCCAGCATTTT. This sequence encodes CSASRSPAGTFNQPQHF.

This clone was detected once. The chain combines TRBV7-6 with TRBJ1-1, with 8 bases that match TRBD1. Germline CDR1 is SGHVS and CDR2 is FNYEAQ. This CDR3 region has 14 residues. Trimming cost V 5 bases and J 1 base; bases outside gene matches: 3. This CDR3 reads CASSHRGTNTEAFF. The CDR3 DNA follows: TGTGCCAGCAGCCACAGGGGGACGAACACTGAAGCTTTCTTT.

The V call is TRBV18, the J call TRBJ1-5, with D unclear. Trimming removed 3 bases from V and 0 bases from J, with 9 bases in between. The CDR3 length is 15 residues. Germline values: CDR1 KGHSH, CDR2 LQKENI. The DNA of the CDR3 is TGTGCCAGCTCACCGCTAGCGAATAGCAATCAGCCCCAGCATTTT. Amino acids: CASSPLANSNQPQHF.

The rearrangement links TRBV6-6 to TRBJ1-3; weak D call: TRBD1 (5 bases). V dropped 7 bases and J dropped 0 bases, with 10 bases sitting between them. CDR3 length: 14 amino acids. The germline gives CDR1 MNHNY, CDR2 SVGAGI (reference sequence). CDR3 sequence (DNA): TGTGCCAGCACGGGGCGGACCTCTGGAAACACCATATATTTT. It is translated as CASTGRTSGNTIYF.

This chain joins TRBV2 and TRBJ1-1; maybe TRBD1 (6 bases). This CDR3 has 14 amino acids. Germline CDR1 and CDR2: SNHLY and FYNNEI. Trimming removed 5 bases at V and 3 bases at J, with 13 bases between. As DNA, the CDR3 is TGTGCCAGCAGTACTGGGGGGCGGGACACTGAAGCTTTCTTT. This translates into CASSTGGRDTEAFF.

The chain recombines TRBV11-2 with TRBJ2-7, with TRBD1 identical over 9 bases. The CDR3 consists of 15 residues. Germline V gene lookup returns CDR1 SGHAT and CDR2 FQNNGV. V trimming: 5 bases; J trimming: 4 bases; junction bases outside the gene matches: 9. The CDR3 spells CASSMTGTGKYEQYF. Here the CDR3 DNA reads TGTGCCAGCAGCATGACCGGGACAGGGAAGTACGAGCAGTACTTC.

The rearrangement uses TRBV24-1 and TRBJ1-5, with D tentatively TRBD1 (5 bases). The V end was cut by 2 bases, the J end by 7 bases, with 17 bases between. The germline V gene has CDR1 KGHDR and CDR2 SFDVKD. This CDR3 is 16 amino acids long. The CDR3 sequence is CATSDSLTERGQPQHF. DNA of the CDR3: TGTGCCACCAGTGATTCATTGACAGAGCGGGGACAGCCCCAGCATTTT.

For this clone: This same CDR3 is encoded by further DNA sequences in the sample. The chain couples TRBV9 to TRBJ2-3, with TRBD2 as a possible D gene (6 bases). The CDR3 is 13 residues long. Germline loops: CDR1 SGDLS, CDR2 YYNGEE. V dropped 2 bases and J dropped 3 bases, with 7 bases sitting between them. The CDR3 loop is CASSVGTTDTQYF. The CDR3 DNA reads as TGTGCCAGCAGCGTCGGGACTACAGATACGCAGTATTTT.

The CDR3 here is CASSFTEGAQETQYF. The DNA of the CDR3 is TGTGCCAGCAGCTTTACTGAGGGGGCTCAAGAGACCCAGTACTTC. The chain couples TRBV7-6 to TRBJ2-5, with 7 bases aligning to TRBD1. J lost 2 bases, V lost 3 bases, and 6 bases had no gene match. Germline assignment: CDR1 SGHVS and CDR2 FNYEAQ. The CDR3 loop spans 15 amino acids.

The chain employs TRBV19 and TRBJ1-1, with D hard to call. V gave up 7 bases and J gave up 1 base, with 10 bases separating them. The CDR3 loop spans 13 amino acids. CDR1 is LNHDA and CDR2 is SQIVND in the germline V gene (reference sequence). The CDR3 protein is CASMVRRNTEAFF. CDR3 DNA: TGTGCCAGTATGGTCCGTCGGAACACTGAAGCTTTCTTT.

The chain carries TRBV28 and TRBJ1-2; TRBD1 might be the D (6 bases). CDR1 is MDHEN, CDR2 SYDVKM, per germline. The CDR3 totals 13 residues. The V gene lost 6 bases and the J gene lost 4 bases, with 12 bases spanning the gap. The CDR3 region has the DNA TGTGCCAGCAGCTATTCAGGGGTCTATGGCTACACCTTC. Protein: CASSYSGVYGYTF.

The genes are TRBV5-1 and TRBJ2-3; no clear D gene. CDR3 size: 12 residues. CDR1 and CDR2 (germline): SGHRS, YFSETQ. With 7 bases removed from V and 5 bases from J, the gap between germline ends came to 11 bases. The CDR3: CASHDELDTQYF. Here the CDR3 DNA reads TGCGCCAGCCACGATGAATTAGATACGCAGTATTTT.

V gene TRBV5-1 combines with J gene TRBJ1-2, with D hard to call. Per the germline V gene, CDR1 is SGHRS and CDR2 is YFSETQ. V was shortened by 0 bases and J by 4 bases, with 13 bases between the two germline ends. The CDR3 totals 15 residues. The DNA of the CDR3 is TGCGCCAGCAGCTTGGTGGAAGAGCCCTTCTATGGCTACACCTTC. As protein: CASSLVEEPFYGYTF.

The CDR3 here is CASSLHDRTNYGYTF. The CDR3 nucleotides are TGTGCCAGCAGCTTACACGACAGGACTAACTATGGCTACACCTTC. The genes are TRBV7-9 and TRBJ1-2; a possible D gene is TRBD1 (6 bases). The germline gives CDR1 SEHNR, CDR2 FQNEAQ (reference sequence). The CDR3 runs 15 residues. V was cut by 2 bases and J by 0 bases, with 10 bases left in between.

The gene calls are TRBV30 and TRBJ1-1; D is unclear. V was trimmed by 3 bases and J by 0 bases, leaving 8 bases between them. This CDR3 has 13 amino acids. CDR1 and CDR2 (germline): GTSNPN, SVGIG (reference sequence). Written as DNA, the CDR3 is TGTGCCTGGAGGTCGGACCTGAACACTGAAGCTTTCTTT. It codes for CAWRSDLNTEAFF.